These 15 T cell receptor beta chains share one sample of origin, sequenced in a study of blood T cell repertoires in COVID-19 (dated by TCRdb to about 2020). The library was obtained by the immunoSEQ multiplex PCR assay. TCRdb took over this immuneACCESS table, retaining in-frame rearrangements with V and J assigned. Such tables are incomplete; in checked studies, under half of the missing clones stem from an unresolved V gene, and the remainder is unexplained. Across this sample there are under 45,000 clones, with around 90% seen only once. The top ten constitute around 4% of the sample. The sequencing sample was made of peripheral blood. The origin of the receptors is a man aged 55 to 70 with acute or convalescent COVID-19.

This chain links TRBV2 with TRBJ1-3; weak D call: TRBD1 (6 bases). The CDR3 has 15 residues. Per the germline V gene, CDR1 is SNHLY and CDR2 is FYNNEI. The ends were cut back, 5 bases at V and 4 bases at J, with 15 bases in the middle. CDR3 residues: CASSPTQGSGNTIYF. For the CDR3, the DNA is TGTGCCAGCAGTCCTACGCAGGGGTCCGGAAACACCATATATTTT.

This chain uses TRBV27 with TRBJ2-3; 8 nucleotides match TRBD2. Germline loops: CDR1 MNHEY, CDR2 SMNVEV (reference sequence). The V gene end was trimmed by 7 bases and the J gene end by 5 bases; junction bases not matched to a gene: 14. The CDR3 length is 16 residues. CDR3 sequence reads: CASTGGAGGFGDTQYF. The CDR3, as DNA: TGTGCCAGCACCGGGGGGGCCGGGGGCTTTGGAGATACGCAGTATTTT.

A few counts support this clone. This chain joins TRBV2 and TRBJ1-5, with D unresolved. V was cut by 1 base and J by 2 bases, with 15 bases left in between. CDR3 length: 17 residues. Germline V gene sequence: CDR1 SNHLY, CDR2 FYNNEI. As DNA, the CDR3 is TGTGCCAGCAGTGAAGACGCTAGGCGGTTCGGCAATCAGCCCCAGCATTTT. Translating it yields CASSEDARRFGNQPQHF. Drawing the rest from reference TRBV2 and TRBJ1-5, the complete variable domain is EPEVTQTPSHQVTQMGQEVILRCVPISNHLYFYWYRQILGQKVEFLVSFYNNEISEKSEIFDDQFSVERPDGSNFTLKIRSTKLEDSAMYFCASSEDARRFGNQPQHFGDGTRLSIL.

The chain is built from TRBV11-2 and TRBJ1-1; no clear D gene. The CDR3 totals 13 residues. Trimming removed 5 bases at V and 5 bases at J, with 12 bases between. Germline V gives CDR1 SGHAT, CDR2 FQNNGV. DNA of the CDR3: TGTGCCAGCAGCCCTAGGCCGGGGACTGAAGCTTTCTTT. Translating gives CASSPRPGTEAFF.

The chain is built from TRBV5-4 and TRBJ1-5; no clear D gene. Trimming took 4 bases from V and 3 from J, leaving 11 bases between them. Germline loops: CDR1 SGHNT, CDR2 YYREEE (reference sequence). The CDR3 is 14 residues long. In DNA, the CDR3 is TGTGCCAGCAGCCGAGGCGGGGACAATCAGCCCCAGCATTTT. This translates into CASSRGGDNQPQHF.

The chain combines TRBV5-6 with TRBJ1-1; 8 bases agree with TRBD1. The CDR3 has 13 amino acids. The germline CDR1 and CDR2 sequences are SGHDT and YYEEEE. Trimming took 3 bases from V and 7 from J; bases not matched to a gene: 5. As DNA, the CDR3 is TGTGCCAGCAGCTCGACCGGGACAGGTGAAGCTTTCTTT. Its translation: CASSSTGTGEAFF.

Here the CDR3 reads CASSLVRYTEAFF. In nucleotides, the CDR3 is TGTGCCAGCAGCTTAGTCAGGTACACTGAAGCTTTCTTT. The genes are TRBV7-2 and TRBJ1-1; D is undetermined. The germline gives CDR1 SGHTA, CDR2 FQGNSA. The CDR3 extends over 13 amino acids. V gave up 1 base and J gave up 3 bases, with 6 bases separating them.

The rearrangement links TRBV19 to TRBJ2-7; D is ambiguous. V lost 3 bases to trimming and J lost 1 base, with 7 bases between them. Germline V gene lookup returns CDR1 LNHDA and CDR2 SQIVND (reference sequence). The CDR3 spans 13 residues. DNA of the CDR3: TGTGCCAGTAGTATGGGCCTTTCCTACGAGCAGTACTTC. Residues: CASSMGLSYEQYF.

The rearrangement joins TRBV6-5 to TRBJ1-2; perhaps TRBD1 as D (5 bases). The CDR3 has 13 residues. Per germline, CDR1 MNHEY and CDR2 SVGAGI. V lost 5 bases to trimming and J lost 2 bases, with 9 bases between them. Here the CDR3 reads CASSRQRNYGYTF. In nucleotides, the CDR3 is TGTGCCAGCAGTCGACAGAGAAACTATGGCTACACCTTC.

This clone has just one count. The rearrangement joins TRBV5-6 to TRBJ1-5; D is unclear. Between the trimmed V and J ends, which lost 3 bases and 4 bases, there was a span of 8 bases. CDR1 and CDR2 from the germline V gene are SGHDT and YYEEEE. CDR3 size: 13 residues. Here the CDR3 reads CASSSGWNQPQHF. CDR3 sequence (DNA): TGTGCCAGCAGCTCGGGATGGAATCAGCCCCAGCATTTT.

This clone has a single count. The gene calls are TRBV27 and TRBJ1-1, with TRBD1 matching 8 bases. CDR3 length equals 14 residues. Germline V gives CDR1 MNHEY, CDR2 SMNVEV (reference sequence). V dropped 5 bases and J dropped 0; count of bases not matched to a gene: 2. The CDR3 DNA follows: TGTGCCAGCAGTGGACAGGGCTTGAACACTGAAGCTTTCTTT. It is translated as CASSGQGLNTEAFF.

This clone was counted only a few times. J is TRBJ2-7 and V is TRBV7-9; weak D call: TRBD1 (6 bases). There are 13 residues in the CDR3. The germline gives CDR1 SEHNR, CDR2 FQNEAQ (reference sequence). Trimming cost V 0 bases and J 6 bases, with 9 bases left between them. The DNA for the CDR3 is TGTGCCAGCAGCTTAGCGTCGGACAGCGAGCAGTACTTC. It yields the protein CASSLASDSEQYF.

V and J are TRBV7-2 and TRBJ2-4; a possible D gene is TRBD2 (5 bases). CDR3 size: 17 residues. The ends were cut back, 7 bases at V and 2 bases at J, with 21 bases in the middle. The V gene's germline CDR1 is SGHTA and CDR2 FQGNSA. The DNA for the CDR3 is TGTGCCAGCAACTCCCAGTCGAGTAGCGTTTCCAAAAACATTCAGTACTTC. Translation gives CASNSQSSSVSKNIQYF.

The sample holds one count of this clone. The chain has TRBV5-1 and TRBJ2-2; maybe TRBD1 (6 bases). V was clipped by 0 bases and J by 1 base, with 7 bases between them. This CDR3 has 15 residues. From germline, CDR1 is SGHRS and CDR2 YFSETQ. The CDR3 region is CASSLGRGNTGELFF. CDR3 sequence (DNA): TGCGCCAGCAGCTTGGGCAGGGGGAACACCGGGGAGCTGTTTTTT.

The J gene is TRBJ1-5, the V gene TRBV2; TRBD1 is a possible D gene (5 bases). The CDR3 totals 18 residues. V lost 5 bases, J lost 0 bases, and 20 bases lay in between. Germline CDR1 SNHLY, CDR2 FYNNEI. CDR3 sequence: CASSRQRGGLYSNQPQHF. As DNA, the CDR3 is TGTGCCAGCAGTCGACAGCGGGGAGGGCTATATAGCAATCAGCCCCAGCATTTT.